The rows below give T cell receptor beta chains drawn from one sample of a study of sequential checkpoint blockade in melanoma. The table came from immunoSEQ multiplex PCR; TCRdb's copy has only in-frame clones and leaves some out. The sample shows about 4,800 clones, roughly 80% of them seen only once. The material sequenced was CD8+ T cells sorted from blood (inferred from file names), taken from a patient given nivolumab and ipilimumab in sequence. These receptors were taken from a human donor with melanoma. Each CDR3 is given with its conserved first and last residue. A D gene is named only where the DNA matches it firmly. Rows give clone size only sometimes, using once, few, many, or a class for an expanded clone.

J,D,V,size,DNA,CDR3
TRBJ1-2,TRBD1,TRBV4-3,.,TGCGCCAGCAGCCAAGAAGCTGGCCATCCAGGGGGCGATGGCTACACCTTC,CASSQEAGHPGGDGYTF
TRBJ1-1,.,TRBV20-1,.,TGCAGTCCCCGGAGATACACTGAAGCTTTCTTT,CSPRRYTEAFF
TRBJ1-1,.,TRBV10-3,once,TGTGCCATCAGTGAGTCGGGGGGAATTGCCACTGAAGCTTTCTTT,CAISESGGIATEAFF
TRBJ1-2,TRBD1,TRBV5-6,.,TGTGCCAGCAGTCCCGGGACAGCTAACTATGGCTACACCTTC,CASSPGTANYGYTF
TRBJ1-2,.,TRBV5-4,.,TGTGCCAGCAGCTTAGGGGGTGCGCCTCCAGGCTACACCTTC,CASSLGGAPPGYTF
TRBJ2-7,TRBD1,TRBV11-2,.,TGTGCCAGCAGCTTAGGGACAGGGGAGAAGCAGTACTTC,CASSLGTGEKQYF
TRBJ1-5,TRBD1,TRBV6-5,.,TGTGCCAGCAGGGGGACAGGTTATAGCAATCAGCCCCAGCATTTT,CASRGTGYSNQPQHF
TRBJ2-3,.,TRBV7-8,.,TGTGCCAGCAGCCCCGCGGCGGGCTGGAACACAGATACGCAGTATTTT,CASSPAAGWNTDTQYF
TRBJ1-1,.,TRBV10-2,.,TGCGCCAGCAGGGCGGCGTTGGTGAACACTGAAGCTTTCTTT,CASRAALVNTEAFF
TRBJ1-1,TRBD1,TRBV4-3,large,TGCGCCAGCAGCCAAGATTCAGGGGGGAACACTGAAGCTTTCTTT,CASSQDSGGNTEAFF
TRBJ2-3,TRBD2,TRBV28,.,TGTGCCTCAAAGCGGGGGACTAGCACAGATACGCAGTATTTT,CASKRGTSTDTQYF
TRBJ2-5,TRBD2,TRBV5-6,.,TGTGCCAGCAGCCAACAGGGACTAGCGGGGGCGGAGACCCAGTACTTC,CASSQQGLAGAETQYF
TRBJ2-7,.,TRBV7-9,medium-sized,TGTGCCAGCAGCTTGAGTGATCCCTACGAGCAGTACTTC,CASSLSDPYEQYF
TRBJ2-7,.,TRBV2,.,TGTGCCAGCAGTGTGTCCAGGGAGGTCGTTTACGAGCAGTACTTC,CASSVSREVVYEQYF
TRBJ2-7,.,TRBV2,.,TGTGCCAGCAGTGCCATAGGTAGCTTGAGGGAGCAGTACTTC,CASSAIGSLREQYF
TRBJ2-1,TRBD2,TRBV9,few,TGTGCCAGCAGCTTACGTCTTAGCGGGGCTCGCGGGGGTGAGCAGTTCTTC,CASSLRLSGARGGEQFF
TRBJ2-7,TRBD2,TRBV28,few,TGTGCCAGCAGTCTAGGACTAGGGACTTCCTACGAGCAGTACTTC,CASSLGLGTSYEQYF
TRBJ1-5,TRBD1,TRBV13,.,TGTGCCAGCAGGAGGGGACAGACGAGCAATCAGCCCCAGCATTTT,CASRRGQTSNQPQHF
TRBJ2-7,TRBD1,TRBV13,.,TGTGCCAGCAGCCCCGGACAGGGGACCTCCTACGAGCAGTACTTC,CASSPGQGTSYEQYF
TRBJ1-5,TRBD1,TRBV13,.,TGTGCCAGCAGCTCAGGACAGGGCAATCAGCCCCAGCATTTT,CASSSGQGNQPQHF
TRBJ2-7,TRBD1,TRBV5-5,.,TGTGCCAGCACGCTCCCCGGGACAGGGCGCTACGAGCAGTACTTC,CASTLPGTGRYEQYF
TRBJ2-7,.,TRBV29-1,.,TGCAGCGTTGCCGAAGTGGGACTCACCTACGAGCAGTACTTC,CSVAEVGLTYEQYF
TRBJ1-3,TRBD1,TRBV29-1,.,TGCAGCGTTGAGGGCAGACAGGGTTCGGCTGGAAACACCATATATTTT,CSVEGRQGSAGNTIYF
TRBJ2-5,.,TRBV4-2,.,TGTGCCAGCAGCGAGGGGGGGGCAGACTGGGAGACCCAGTACTTC,CASSEGGADWETQYF
TRBJ2-7,TRBD1,TRBV28,once,TGTGCCAGCAGTTTAGGGACAGGGACCTACGAGCAGTACTTC,CASSLGTGTYEQYF
TRBJ2-1,TRBD2,TRBV6-4,few,TGTGCCAGCAGTGACTCAGGCGGGGGGGCTTTCGATGAGCAGTTCTTC,CASSDSGGGAFDEQFF
TRBJ1-5,TRBD1,TRBV7-9,few,TGTGCCAGCAGCGACTCGACAGGGGCAAACCAGCCCCAGCATTTT,CASSDSTGANQPQHF
TRBJ1-1,.,TRBV4-3,.,TGCGCCAGCAGCCAAGGACAGGCCGAAGCTTTCTTT,CASSQGQAEAFF
TRBJ1-2,.,TRBV4-3,.,TGCGCCAGCAGCCAAGATCGGACAGCCTTCTATGGCTACACCTTC,CASSQDRTAFYGYTF
TRBJ2-7,TRBD1,TRBV4-1,.,TGCGCCAGCAGCCAAGGACGCTTGTGGGACAGGGGTTTTCGCGAGCAGTACTTC,CASSQGRLWDRGFREQYF
TRBJ2-1,.,TRBV28,.,TGTGCCAGCAATGGCAGGGTGTTCAATGAGCAGTTCTTC,CASNGRVFNEQFF
TRBJ1-2,.,TRBV5-6,.,TGTGCCAGCAGCTTCGGGGGGACTTGGGGCTATGGCTACACCTTC,CASSFGGTWGYGYTF
TRBJ2-7,TRBD1,TRBV7-3,.,TGTGCCAGCAGCCCCTCGACAGGGAGCTCCTACGAGCAGTACTTC,CASSPSTGSSYEQYF
TRBJ1-5,.,TRBV5-1,.,TGCGCCAGCAGCTCTCCGGGACAAATTAGCAATCAGCCCCAGCATTTT,CASSSPGQISNQPQHF
TRBJ2-5,TRBD1,TRBV5-1,.,TGCGCCAGCACTACCGGGACAGGGGATGGAGAGACCCAGTACTTC,CASTTGTGDGETQYF
TRBJ2-1,.,TRBV13,.,TGTGCCAGCAGCTCCACCAGATCCTACAATGAGCAGTTCTTC,CASSSTRSYNEQFF
TRBJ2-5,.,TRBV4-2,.,TGTGCCAGCAGCCAAGATCGTAGGGGGGAGACCCAGTACTTC,CASSQDRRGETQYF
TRBJ2-7,.,TRBV28,.,TGTGCCAGCAGTTTTCGGGGAGCTTACGAGCAGTACTTC,CASSFRGAYEQYF
TRBJ1-6,TRBD1,TRBV29-1,.,TGCAGCGTTGAAGACCGGACAGGGAGACCCAATTCACCCCTCCACTTT,CSVEDRTGRPNSPLHF